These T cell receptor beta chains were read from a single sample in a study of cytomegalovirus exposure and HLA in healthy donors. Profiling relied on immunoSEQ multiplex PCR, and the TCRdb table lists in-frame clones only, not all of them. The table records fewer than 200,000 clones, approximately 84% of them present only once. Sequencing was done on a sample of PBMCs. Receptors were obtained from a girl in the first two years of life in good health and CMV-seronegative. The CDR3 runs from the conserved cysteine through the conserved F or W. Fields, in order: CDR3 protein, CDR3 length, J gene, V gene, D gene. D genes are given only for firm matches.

CASSPGSPDFTGELFF | 16 | TRBJ2-2 | TRBV5-1 | -
CASSEATGNYGYAF | 14 | TRBJ1-2 | TRBV6-1 | -
CASSDSSTEAFF | 12 | TRBJ1-1 | TRBV6-1 | -
CASSLGGEETQYF | 13 | TRBJ2-5 | TRBV5-1 | -
CASSRQDSNQPQHF | 14 | TRBJ1-5 | TRBV6-6 | -
CASGSSGASYNEQFF | 15 | TRBJ2-1 | TRBV27 | TRBD2
CASSQRIRDRNDGYTF | 16 | TRBJ1-2 | TRBV4-1 | TRBD1
CAWSVAKNTEAFF | 13 | TRBJ1-1 | TRBV30 | -
CASMPQGAHTEAFF | 14 | TRBJ1-1 | TRBV27 | TRBD1
CASSIGTGGLTDTQYF | 16 | TRBJ2-3 | TRBV19 | TRBD1
CASSLWTGGNEQFF | 14 | TRBJ2-1 | TRBV5-1 | TRBD1
CASSNTGTTSYEQYF | 15 | TRBJ2-7 | TRBV2 | -
CASSVSGHLDSGNTIYF | 17 | TRBJ1-3 | TRBV9 | -
CASSQVSVWTSSAYNEQFF | 19 | TRBJ2-1 | TRBV4-3 | TRBD2
CASSVVSDSESPLHF | 15 | TRBJ1-6 | TRBV9 | -
CASSLAPTGFNEQFF | 15 | TRBJ2-1 | TRBV7-3 | -
CASSISGYSNQPQHF | 15 | TRBJ1-5 | TRBV5-1 | -
CASKRQGGGAGEAFF | 15 | TRBJ1-1 | TRBV9 | TRBD1
CASSSVRRLRSGANVLTF | 18 | TRBJ2-6 | TRBV27 | -
CASSTRNTEAFF | 12 | TRBJ1-1 | TRBV6-1 | -
CASSLRRNQGGYGYTF | 16 | TRBJ1-2 | TRBV27 | TRBD1
CASSLVVQETQYF | 13 | TRBJ2-5 | TRBV7-2 | -
CASSWDRGQPQHF | 13 | TRBJ1-5 | TRBV27 | TRBD1
CASHGVPDTQYF | 12 | TRBJ2-3 | TRBV23-1 | -
CASASRALAKNIQYF | 15 | TRBJ2-4 | TRBV6-5 | -
CASRITSGSYEQYF | 14 | TRBJ2-7 | TRBV6-4 | TRBD2
CASSLAGTYEQYF | 13 | TRBJ2-7 | TRBV11-2 | -
CASSPTGSGETQYF | 14 | TRBJ2-5 | TRBV18 | TRBD1
CASSQNRGDGYTF | 13 | TRBJ1-2 | TRBV5-8 | TRBD1
CASLPNRDVYEQYF | 14 | - | TRBV2 | -
CASSVGTSDTYEQYF | 15 | TRBJ2-7 | TRBV9 | TRBD2
CASSASGQGEDLAKNIQYF | 19 | TRBJ2-4 | TRBV2 | TRBD1
CASNSGRATGELFF | 14 | TRBJ2-2 | TRBV9 | TRBD2
CASSQDPHAEQYF | 13 | - | TRBV4-2 | -
CAWQPASSYNEQFF | 14 | TRBJ2-1 | TRBV30 | -
CASSQDRTGNYGYTF | 15 | TRBJ1-2 | TRBV4-1 | -
CASSPSGAGGYNEQFF | 16 | TRBJ2-1 | TRBV11-2 | -
CAISDGGTSGTIKNHEQYF | 19 | TRBJ2-7 | TRBV10-3 | TRBD2
CAISVERGNEQFF | 13 | TRBJ2-1 | TRBV10-3 | TRBD2
CASSPQGNYGYTF | 13 | TRBJ1-2 | TRBV6-5 | -
CASSLRTGTGFSEQFF | 16 | TRBJ2-1 | TRBV7-8 | TRBD1